These 7 T cell receptor beta chains originate from one sample sequenced in a study of regulatory T cells in long-lasting Graves disease. Time point specified: newly diagnosed GD, antithyroid drugs for less than 3 months. PBMC RNA was the source of the TCR library. Construction of the TCR beta libraries employed iRepertoire HTBI primers in conjunction with Arm-PCR of CDR3 regions. TCRdb ran MiXCR on the multiplex PCR reads and lists one entry per CDR3 protein. The repertoire holds approximately 400,000 distinct CDR3 sequences, with roughly 16% as singletons. Sequencing was performed on peripheral blood mononuclear cells (PBMCs), taken at new diagnosis, from a patient treated with antithyroid drugs. These TCRs come from a female donor with Graves disease.

V is TRBV11-2 and J is TRBJ2-1, with D maybe TRBD2 (5 bases). The CDR3 consists of 17 residues. Trimming stripped 5 bases from V and 0 bases from J, with 17 bases between. Germline-derived CDR1 and CDR2 are SGHAT and FQNNGV. CDR3 sequence: CASSLLSLGSSYNEQFF. CDR3 DNA: TGTGCCAGCAGCCTCCTCAGTCTAGGGAGCTCCTACAATGAGCAGTTCTTC.

This chain uses TRBV7-3 with TRBJ2-1; 8 positions match TRBD2. The CDR3 sequence is 14 residues long. V lost 5 bases to trimming and J lost 5 bases; unmatched junction nucleotides: 5. Germline assignment: CDR1 SGHTA and CDR2 FQGTGA. CDR3 coding DNA: TGTGCCAGCAGCATGGGACTAGTAAACAATGAGCAGTTCTTC. Its translation is CASSMGLVNNEQFF.

This clonotype was counted a few times. The chain recombines TRBV4-1 with TRBJ1-2; D gene unclear. This CDR3 has 16 amino acids. Germline lookup yields CDR1 MGHRA and CDR2 YSYEKL. V lost 0 bases to trimming and J lost 0 bases, with 11 bases between them. The CDR3 DNA follows: TGCGCCAGCAGCCAAGACACAAGAAGGGCTAACTATGGCTACACCTTC. Translated: CASSQDTRRANYGYTF.

This rearrangement joins TRBV6-1 to TRBJ2-1, with 8 bases that match TRBD2. This CDR3 comprises 17 residues. V lost 0 bases, J lost 2 bases, and 6 bases stayed unmatched. The germline V gene has CDR1 MNHNS and CDR2 SASEGT. CDR3 bases: TGTGCCAGCAGTGAAGCTGAACTAGCGGAAGCCTACAATGAGCAGTTCTTC. This translates into CASSEAELAEAYNEQFF.

The J gene is TRBJ2-3, the V gene TRBV30; D perhaps matches TRBD1 (6 bases). From germline, CDR1 is GTSNPN and CDR2 SVGIG (reference sequence). CDR3 length equals 16 residues. V was pared by 0 bases and J by 2 bases, with 15 bases between. In DNA, the CDR3 is TGTGCCTGGAGTGTTATTACAGGGCCCTACACAGATACGCAGTATTTT. Its translation is CAWSVITGPYTDTQYF.

About this clonotype: A much larger clone is a single base away; this may be a read error. This sequence joins TRBV2 and TRBJ1-1; the D is unclear. The CDR3 extends over 15 amino acids. Trimming cost V 8 bases and J 10 bases, with 26 bases left between them. Germline V CDR1 and CDR2: SNHLY, FYNNEI. The CDR3 reads CASQAPGTVERGAFF. CDR3 in DNA: TGTGCCAGCCAAGCCCCGGGCACGGTGGAACGTGGAGCTTTCTTT.

This clonotype occurred many times. V usage is TRBV7-8 and J usage is TRBJ2-5; TRBD1 is a possible D gene (6 bases). With 3 bases removed from V and 4 bases from J, the gap between germline ends came to 15 bases. Per the germline V gene, CDR1 is SGHVS and CDR2 is FQNEAQ. This CDR3 is built from 15 residues. This CDR3 is CASSFAARGGETQYF. In nucleotides, the CDR3 is TGTGCCAGCAGCTTCGCAGCCAGAGGGGGAGAGACCCAGTACTTC. The variable domain in full, completed from reference TRBV7-8 and TRBJ2-5, reads GAGVSQSPRYKVAKRGQDVALRCDPISGHVSLFWYQQALGQGPEFLTYFQNEAQLDKSGLPSDRFFAERPEGSVSTLKIQRTQQEDSAVYLCASSFAARGGETQYFGPGTRLLVL.